This T cell receptor beta chain was captured by sequencing in a study of OX40 agonist ivuxolimab in advanced cancers. For the study at large: The treatment was a fully human IgG2 OX40 agonist, ivuxolimab.

Findings of the study overall: Dose levels from 0.1 to 3.0 mg/kg saw CD4+ and CD8+ blood T cells expand clonally by week 6. It was not determined which antigens were specifically recognized by the peripheral T cells that had undergone clonal expansion.

This clone was detected a few times. Its matching antigen is unknown. Only in-frame clones appear in the TCRdb table, and some are missing; sequencing was by immunoSEQ multiplex PCR. The data contain 30,000 to 45,000 clones, about 80% of them seen just once; the ten biggest clones take up approximately 18%. V trimming: 2 bases; J trimming: 4 bases; junction bases outside the gene matches: 9. Germline V gives CDR1 MNHEY, CDR2 SVGAGI. The CDR3 is made up of 16 amino acids. Patients were excluded for autoimmune disease history or systemic immunosuppression. This clonotype originated in an adult with an advanced solid tumor such as melanoma, head and neck, liver or kidney cancer. This material consisted of CD4+ or CD8+ T cells sorted from blood, taken in a trial of the OX40 agonist ivuxolimab. V and J are TRBV6-5 and TRBJ2-5; TRBD2 aligns across 8 bases. Here the CDR3 reads CASSYVGGVGPETQYF. CDR3 nucleotide sequence: TGTGCCAGCAGTTACGTCGGGGGGGTAGGGCCAGAGACCCAGTACTTC.